The 10 T cell receptor beta chains given below trace back to one sample, sequenced in a study of blood T cell repertoires in COVID-19. Profiling relied on immunoSEQ multiplex PCR, and the TCRdb table lists in-frame clones only, not all of them. This table holds some 170,000 clones, less than 90% found once. Sequenced input: PBMCs or T cells enriched from blood (not recorded which). All receptors come from a human donor with acute COVID-19. The donor label of this sample is uncertain.

The V call is TRBV10-3, the J call TRBJ1-4; 7 nucleotides line up with TRBD1. The V segment lost 8 bases and the J segment 0 bases; nucleotides outside the gene matches: 6. Germline V gene data show CDR1 as ENHRY and CDR2 as SYGVKD. This CDR3 contains 15 residues. The CDR3 DNA is TGTGCCATCCCGGGACAGAACACAACTAATGAAAAACTGTTTTTT. Protein product: CAIPGQNTTNEKLFF.

Remarks on this clone: Other DNA sequences within the sample encode an identical CDR3. V gene TRBV5-1 combines with J gene TRBJ2-3, with TRBD2 identical over 10 bases. With V trimmed by 3 bases and J by 6 bases, 4 bases remained unmatched. Germline-derived CDR1 and CDR2 are SGHRS and YFSETQ. The CDR3 loop spans 14 amino acids. The CDR3 nucleotides read TGCGCCAGCAGCTCCCTAGCGGGGGTGGATACGCAGTATTTT. It specifies CASSSLAGVDTQYF.

This sequence joins TRBV7-2 and TRBJ1-2, with D tentatively TRBD1 (5 bases). CDR1 is SGHTA, CDR2 FQGNSA, per germline. The CDR3 spans 14 residues. V lost 0 bases and J 8 bases, leaving 13 bases between the germline ends. The DNA for the CDR3 is TGTGCCAGCAGCTTAGCGGGGCAGGGCGGAGGCTACACCTTC. As protein: CASSLAGQGGGYTF.

The J gene is TRBJ2-2, the V gene TRBV4-1; the D gene is possibly TRBD1 (6 bases). The CDR3 totals 17 residues. Trimming shortened V by 0 bases and J by 0 bases, and 11 bases separated the two germline ends. Germline V lookup: CDR1 MGHRA, CDR2 YSYEKL. Here the CDR3 DNA reads TGCGCCAGCAGCCAAGAGTACAGGGCGGCGAACACCGGGGAGCTGTTTTTT. Translated: CASSQEYRAANTGELFF.

The chain combines TRBV20-1 with TRBJ2-2; weak D call: TRBD1 (6 bases). Germline V gives CDR1 DFQATT, CDR2 SNEGSKA (reference sequence). The V end was cut by 3 bases, the J end by 1 base, with 12 bases between. The CDR3 consists of 15 residues. CDR3 amino acids: CSASMGHMNTGELFF. In DNA form, the CDR3 reads TGCAGTGCTAGTATGGGACATATGAACACCGGGGAGCTGTTTTTT.

The CDR3 sequence is CASSPRTGGEKLFF. DNA of the CDR3: TGTGCCAGCAGCCCCCGGACAGGGGGAGAAAAACTGTTTTTT. The chain couples TRBV9 to TRBJ1-4, with 10 nucleotides matching TRBD1. The ends lost 4 bases at V and 8 bases at J; junction bases unmatched: 5. The CDR3 spans 14 residues. CDR1 is SGDLS, CDR2 YYNGEE, per germline.

This sequence joins TRBV11-2 and TRBJ2-3; the D gene is possibly TRBD2 (6 bases). Germline V CDR1 and CDR2: SGHAT, FQNNGV. The CDR3 runs 15 residues. Between the trimmed V and J ends, which lost 5 bases and 2 bases, there was a span of 14 bases. CDR3 coding DNA: TGTGCCAGCAGCCTCCGGGAGTTGAACACAGATACGCAGTATTTT. The encoded protein is CASSLRELNTDTQYF.

The CDR3 nucleotides are TGTGCCTGGAGTGATATCGGGACAGGGGGCACTGAAGCTTTCTTT. Amino acid sequence: CAWSDIGTGGTEAFF. The chain recombines TRBV30 with TRBJ1-1; the match to TRBD1 covers 11 bases. Per the germline V gene, CDR1 is GTSNPN and CDR2 is SVGIG (reference sequence). V was clipped by 1 base and J by 4 bases; unmatched bases: 5. This CDR3 has 15 amino acids.

The chain couples TRBV2 to TRBJ2-2; 8 bases map to TRBD2. After removal of 6 bases from V and 4 bases from J, the junction contained 7 bases not matched to a gene. The germline gives CDR1 SNHLY, CDR2 FYNNEI. The CDR3 extends over 15 amino acids. For the CDR3, the DNA is TGTGCCAGCAGCTCCGGGACTAGAGTCACCGGGGAGCTGTTTTTT. Encoded protein: CASSSGTRVTGELFF.

This chain uses TRBV3-1 (or the pseudogene TRBV3-2) with TRBJ1-3; 7 bases line up with TRBD1. V dropped 3 bases and J dropped 0; count of bases not matched to a gene: 14. The germline gives CDR1 LGHDT, CDR2 YNNKEL (reference sequence). The CDR3 is 19 amino acids. The CDR3: CASSHLNRGQLSSGNTIYF. CDR3 sequence (DNA): TGTGCCAGCAGCCACCTCAACCGGGGACAGCTGAGCTCTGGAAACACCATATATTTT.